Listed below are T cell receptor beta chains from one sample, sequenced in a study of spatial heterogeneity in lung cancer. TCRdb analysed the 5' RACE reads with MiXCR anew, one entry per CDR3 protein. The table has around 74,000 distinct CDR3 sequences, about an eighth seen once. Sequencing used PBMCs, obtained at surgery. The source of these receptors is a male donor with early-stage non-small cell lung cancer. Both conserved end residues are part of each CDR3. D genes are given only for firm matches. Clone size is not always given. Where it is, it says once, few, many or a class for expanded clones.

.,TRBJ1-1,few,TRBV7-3,TGTGCCAGCAGCCCGGGACACAACACTGAAGCTTTCTTT,CASSPGHNTEAFF
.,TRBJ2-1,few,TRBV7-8,TGTGCCAGCAGCTTACAGGGACCTAGCGCCTACAATGAGCAGTTCTTC,CASSLQGPSAYNEQFF
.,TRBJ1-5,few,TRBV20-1,TGCAGTGCTAGAGTGGGCCAAAATCAGCCCCAGCATTTT,CSARVGQNQPQHF
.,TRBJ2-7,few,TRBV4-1,TGCGCCAGCAGCCAATATACGCAGGGTACCTCCTACGAGCAGTACTTC,CASSQYTQGTSYEQYF
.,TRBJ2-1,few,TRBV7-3,TGTGCCAGCAGCAGGGACAATGAGCAGTTCTTC,CASSRDNEQFF
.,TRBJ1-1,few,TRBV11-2,TGTGCCAGCAGCTTAGGAACAGGAGCGAACACTGAAGCTTTCTTT,CASSLGTGANTEAFF
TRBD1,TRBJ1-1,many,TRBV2,TGTGCCAGCAGTTCGACAGGGGGCAAAGGCACTGAAGCTTTCTTT,CASSSTGGKGTEAFF
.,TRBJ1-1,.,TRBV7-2,TGTGCCAGCAGCTGGGTGTCCATGAACACTGAAGCTTTCTTT,CASSWVSMNTEAFF
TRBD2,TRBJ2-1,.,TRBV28,TGTGCCAGCAGTGCTAGAAGGACTAGCGGGAGCAATGAGCAGTTCTTC,CASSARRTSGSNEQFF
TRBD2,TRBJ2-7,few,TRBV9,TGTGCCAGCAGCGTAGGGGTTAGCGGGAACTCCTACGAGCAGTACTTC,CASSVGVSGNSYEQYF
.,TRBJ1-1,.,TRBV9,TGTGCCAGCAGCGTCGACAGTAAGAACACTGAAGCTTTCTTT,CASSVDSKNTEAFF
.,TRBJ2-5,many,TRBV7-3,TGTGCCAGCAGCTCCACACCGGGACCTCCGCGGGAGACCCAGTACTTC,CASSSTPGPPRETQYF
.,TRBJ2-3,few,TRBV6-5,TGTGCCAGCAGTCTACTGGCACTGGGGAGCACAGATACGCAGTATTTT,CASSLLALGSTDTQYF
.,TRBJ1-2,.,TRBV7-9,TGTGCCAGCAGCCAAGGGGGGATCTATGGCTACACCTTC,CASSQGGIYGYTF
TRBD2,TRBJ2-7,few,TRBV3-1,TGTGCCAGCAGGTTGGGACTAGCGGCTTCCCACGAGCAGTACTTC,CASRLGLAASHEQYF
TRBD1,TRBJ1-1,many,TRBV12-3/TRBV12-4,TGTGCCAGCACCCAGGGGGGCGCTGAAGCTTTCTTT,CASTQGGAEAFF
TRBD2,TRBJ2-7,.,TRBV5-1,TGCGCCAGCAGCAGAGGGGCTAGCGGGATCCGGGAGCAGTACTTC,CASSRGASGIREQYF
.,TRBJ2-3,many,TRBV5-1,TGCGCCAGCGCGCGGGTTAGCACAGATACGCAGTATTTT,CASARVSTDTQYF
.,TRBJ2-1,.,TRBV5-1,TGCGCCAGCAGCTTGAGCAGGGGTCACAATGAGCAGTTCTTC,CASSLSRGHNEQFF
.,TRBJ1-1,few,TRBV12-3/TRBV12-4,TGTGCCAGCAGGCCCCCAGGGTATGGGGTTTCAGCTTTCTTT,CASRPPGYGVSAFF
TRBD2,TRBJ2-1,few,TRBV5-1,TGCGCCAGCAGCTTGGAACTAGCGGCGTACAATGAGCAGTTCTTC,CASSLELAAYNEQFF
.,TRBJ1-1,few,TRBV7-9,TGTGCCAGCAGCCATATTGAAAGCGAAGCTTTCTTT,CASSHIESEAFF
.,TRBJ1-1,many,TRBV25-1,TGTGCCAGCAGCTGGACGGCCTCTGAGACTGAAGCTTTCTTT,CASSWTASETEAFF